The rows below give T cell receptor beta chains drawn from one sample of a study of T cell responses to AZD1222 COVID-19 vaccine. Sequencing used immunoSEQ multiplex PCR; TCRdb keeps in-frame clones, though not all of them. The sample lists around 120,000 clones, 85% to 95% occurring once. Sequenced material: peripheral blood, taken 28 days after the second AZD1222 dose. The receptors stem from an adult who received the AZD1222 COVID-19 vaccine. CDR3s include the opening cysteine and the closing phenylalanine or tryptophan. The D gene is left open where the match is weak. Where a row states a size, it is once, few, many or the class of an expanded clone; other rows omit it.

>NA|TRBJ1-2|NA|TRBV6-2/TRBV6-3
CASSSTRGSYTNYGYTF
TGTGCCAGCAGTTCTACCCGGGGCAGCTACACTAACTATGGCTACACCTTC
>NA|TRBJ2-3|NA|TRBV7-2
CASSLQEGAAWNTQYF
TGTGCCAGCAGCTTACAAGAGGGCGCAGCGTGGAATACGCAGTATTTT
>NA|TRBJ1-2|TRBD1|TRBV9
CASGTGGRIRYTF
TGTGCCAGCGGGACAGGGGGGAGGATACGCTACACCTTC
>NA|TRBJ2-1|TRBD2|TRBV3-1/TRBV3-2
CASSRLAYNEQFF
TGTGCCAGCAGCCGACTAGCTTACAATGAGCAGTTCTTC
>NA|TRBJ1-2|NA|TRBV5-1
CASSPGGGGLEVYGYTF
TGCGCCAGCAGCCCGGGCGGAGGAGGGCTTGAGGTTTATGGCTACACCTTC
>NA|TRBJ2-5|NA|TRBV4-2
CASSPSVDQGETQYF
TGTGCCAGCAGCCCCTCGGTCGACCAGGGGGAGACCCAGTACTTC
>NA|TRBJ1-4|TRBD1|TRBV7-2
CASSLVGTGVEKLFF
TGTGCCAGCAGCTTAGTAGGGACAGGGGTTGAAAAACTGTTTTTT
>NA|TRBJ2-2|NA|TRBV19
CASAPRWAGSTGELFF
TGTGCCAGTGCCCCTAGATGGGCGGGATCCACCGGGGAGCTGTTTTTT
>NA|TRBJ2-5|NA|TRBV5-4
CASSLPISQGGETQYF
TGTGCCAGCAGCTTACCGATTAGCCAGGGTGGGGAGACCCAGTACTTC
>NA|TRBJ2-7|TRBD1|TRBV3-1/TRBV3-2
CASSQDRDRPSYEQYF
TGTGCCAGCAGCCAAGACCGGGACAGACCGTCCTACGAGCAGTACTTC
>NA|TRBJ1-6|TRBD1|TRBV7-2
CASSFDRGTSPLHF
TGTGCCAGCAGCTTCGACAGGGGGACTTCACCCCTCCACTTT
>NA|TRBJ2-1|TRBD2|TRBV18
CASILAGGPYEQFF
TGTGCCAGCATACTAGCGGGGGGGCCCTATGAGCAGTTCTTC
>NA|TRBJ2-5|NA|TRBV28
CASSLNLGTGETQYF
TGTGCCAGCAGTTTAAATCTTGGCACGGGGGAGACCCAGTACTTC
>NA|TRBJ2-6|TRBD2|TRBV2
CAIPGPGGGANVLTF
TGTGCCATCCCGGGCCCGGGGGGAGGGGCCAACGTCCTGACTTTC
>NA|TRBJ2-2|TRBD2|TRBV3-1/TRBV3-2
CASSPFMPFTSGNTGELFF
TGTGCCAGCAGCCCCTTTATGCCGTTTACTAGCGGGAACACCGGGGAGCTGTTTTTT
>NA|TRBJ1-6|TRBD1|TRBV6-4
CASSTDRVSYNSPLHF
TGTGCCAGCAGCACAGACAGGGTCTCCTATAATTCACCCCTCCACTTT
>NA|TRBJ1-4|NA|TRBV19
CASSPINEKLFF
TGTGCCAGTAGTCCCATAAATGAAAAACTGTTTTTT
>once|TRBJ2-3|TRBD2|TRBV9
CASSALAGPGQGQYF
TGTGCCAGCAGCGCTCTAGCGGGACCTGGGCAGGGGCAGTATTTT
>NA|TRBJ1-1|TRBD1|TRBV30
CAWNRDSTEAFF
TGTGCCTGGAACCGGGACAGCACTGAAGCTTTCTTT
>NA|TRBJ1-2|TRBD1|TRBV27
CASSFREGAEGYTF
TGTGCCAGCAGCTTTCGGGAGGGGGCGGAAGGCTACACCTTC
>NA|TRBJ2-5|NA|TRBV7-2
CASSRLGGGGQETQYF
TGTGCCAGCAGCCGCCTGGGGGGAGGGGGCCAAGAGACCCAGTACTTC
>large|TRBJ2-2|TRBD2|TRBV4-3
CASSQVGRGRNTGELFF
TGCGCCAGCAGCCAAGTGGGGAGGGGCCGAAACACCGGGGAGCTGTTTTTT
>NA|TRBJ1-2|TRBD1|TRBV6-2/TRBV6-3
CASSQRTGGHYGYTF
TGTGCCAGCAGTCAACGGACAGGGGGCCACTATGGCTACACCTTC
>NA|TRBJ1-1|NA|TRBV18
CASSPPTGNTEAFF
TGTGCCAGCTCACCACCTACAGGGAACACTGAAGCTTTCTTT
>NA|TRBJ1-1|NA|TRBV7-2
CASSPVMGNTEAFF
TGTGCCAGCAGCCCAGTTATGGGGAACACTGAAGCTTTCTTT
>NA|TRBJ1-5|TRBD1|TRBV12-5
CASGPGQGYQPQHF
TGTGCTAGTGGACCGGGACAGGGGTATCAGCCCCAGCATTTT
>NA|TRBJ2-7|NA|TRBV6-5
CASTNRDRAEQYF
TGTGCCAGCACTAACAGGGATCGAGCCGAGCAGTACTTC
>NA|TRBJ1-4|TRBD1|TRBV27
CASSDRGHTNEKLFF
TGTGCCAGCAGTGACAGGGGGCATACTAATGAAAAACTGTTTTTT
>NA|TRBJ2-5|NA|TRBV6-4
CASSETTWGRQETQYF
TGTGCCAGCAGTGAGACGACATGGGGAAGGCAAGAGACCCAGTACTTC
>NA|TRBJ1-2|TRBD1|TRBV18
CASSPPGQGANSYGYTF
TGTGCCAGCTCACCCCCCGGACAGGGGGCGAATAGCTATGGCTACACCTTC
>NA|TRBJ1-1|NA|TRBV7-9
CASSLGGGMNTEAFF
TGTGCCAGCAGCTTAGGAGGGGGGATGAACACTGAAGCTTTCTTT
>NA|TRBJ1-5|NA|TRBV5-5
CASSLDNPYNQPQHF
TGTGCCAGCAGCTTGGACAATCCCTACAATCAGCCCCAGCATTTT
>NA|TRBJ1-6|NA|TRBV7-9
CASSLEGGNSPLHF
TGTGCCAGCAGCTTAGAAGGGGGAAATTCACCCCTCCACTTT
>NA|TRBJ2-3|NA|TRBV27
CASSSSGTDTQYF
NA
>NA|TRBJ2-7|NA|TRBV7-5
CARSATGTGTFRRFSYEQYF
TGTGCCAGAAGCGCGACCGGGACAGGGACTTTCAGGAGGTTTTCCTACGAGCAGTACTTC
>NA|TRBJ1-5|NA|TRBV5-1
CASSLDSNQPQHF
TGCGCCAGCAGCTTGGATAGCAATCAGCCCCAGCATTTT
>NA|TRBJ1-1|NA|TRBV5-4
CASSLEGRNTEAFF
TGTGCCAGCAGCTTGGAGGGTCGGAACACTGAAGCTTTCTTT
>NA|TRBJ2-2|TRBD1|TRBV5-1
CASRPMTGDNTGELFF
TGCGCCAGCAGGCCAATGACAGGGGATAACACCGGGGAGCTGTTTTTT
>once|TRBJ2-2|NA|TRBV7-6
CASSANRTAQRNTGELFF
TGTGCCAGCAGCGCCAACCGGACAGCGCAGCGGAACACCGGGGAGCTGTTTTTT
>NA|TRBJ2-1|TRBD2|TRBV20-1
CSASLGGIYNEQFF
TGCAGTGCTAGTCTCGGGGGGATCTACAATGAGCAGTTCTTC
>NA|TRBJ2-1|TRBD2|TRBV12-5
CASGLVSGGFPYNEQFF
TGTGCTAGTGGTTTGGTTAGCGGGGGGTTTCCCTACAATGAGCAGTTCTTC
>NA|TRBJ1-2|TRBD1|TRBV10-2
CASSGQGAGRTIYYGYTF
TGCGCCAGCAGTGGTCAGGGGGCCGGGCGTACTATATACTATGGCTACACCTTC
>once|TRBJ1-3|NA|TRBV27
CASSLFWGNTIYF
TGTGCCAGCAGTTTATTCTGGGGAAACACCATATATTTT
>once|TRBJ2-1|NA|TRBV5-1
CASSLVSYNEQFF
TGCGCCAGCAGCTTGGTCAGTTACAATGAGCAGTTCTTC
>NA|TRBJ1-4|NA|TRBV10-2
CASRVRATNEKLFF
TGCGCCAGCAGAGTTAGGGCAACTAATGAAAAACTGTTTTTT
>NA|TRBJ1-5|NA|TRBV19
CASSIPRDYSNQPQHF
TGTGCCAGTAGTATCCCCCGGGATTATAGCAATCAGCCCCAGCATTTT
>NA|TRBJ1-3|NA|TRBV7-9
CASSSTSPTGSGNTIYF
TGTGCCAGCAGCTCCACAAGCCCCACAGGGAGTGGAAACACCATATATTTT
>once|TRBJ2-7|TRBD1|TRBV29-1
CSVVGQGLREQYF
TGCAGCGTTGTGGGACAGGGCCTGCGCGAGCAGTACTTC
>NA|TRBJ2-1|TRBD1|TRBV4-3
CASSAEPGQRNNEQFF
TGCGCCAGCAGCGCGGAACCGGGACAGAGAAACAATGAGCAGTTCTTC
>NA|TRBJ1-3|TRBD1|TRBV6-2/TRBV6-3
CASSYSTGTGGNTIYF
TGTGCCAGCAGTTACTCTACAGGGACAGGTGGAAACACCATATATTTT
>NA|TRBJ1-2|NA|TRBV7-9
CASSPLSTTERIYTF
TGTGCCAGCAGCCCACTATCCACGACAGAGAGGATCTACACCTTC